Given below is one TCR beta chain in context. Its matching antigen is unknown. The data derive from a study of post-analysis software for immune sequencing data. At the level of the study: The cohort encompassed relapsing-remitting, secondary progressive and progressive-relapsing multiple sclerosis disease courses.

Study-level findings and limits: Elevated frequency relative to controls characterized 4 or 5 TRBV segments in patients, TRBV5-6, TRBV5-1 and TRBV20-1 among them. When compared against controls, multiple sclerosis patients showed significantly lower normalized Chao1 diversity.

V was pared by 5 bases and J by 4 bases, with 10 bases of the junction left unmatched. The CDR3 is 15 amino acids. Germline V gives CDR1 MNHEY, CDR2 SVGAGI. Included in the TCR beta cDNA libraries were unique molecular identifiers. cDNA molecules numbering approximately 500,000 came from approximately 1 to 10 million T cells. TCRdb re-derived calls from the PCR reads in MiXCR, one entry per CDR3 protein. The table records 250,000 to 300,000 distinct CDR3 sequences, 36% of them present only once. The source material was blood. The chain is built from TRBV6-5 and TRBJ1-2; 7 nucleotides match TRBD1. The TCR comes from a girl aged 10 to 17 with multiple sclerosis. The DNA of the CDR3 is TGTGCCAGCAGTGCCCCGGACAGGTCGGTCTATGGCTACACCTTC. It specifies CASSAPDRSVYGYTF.